This TCR beta chain was recorded in a study of T cells in Graves' hyperthyroidism and ophthalmopathy (dated by TCRdb to the late 2010s). Notes on the research overall: Peripheral blood was collected at initial diagnosis, before any treatment. TCR V-J signatures able to tell the groups apart were searched for in a discovery cohort of 100 patients, of whom 40 to 45 had Graves' ophthalmopathy and about 60 had stable Graves' hyperthyroidism. Prospective prediction of ophthalmopathy was tested in an independent validation cohort of some 19 hyperthyroidism patients and around 16 patients who later progressed to ophthalmopathy. The 100 discovery patients were divided at random into training and test sets in a 7:3 ratio. The study also compared thyroid tissue and blood T-cell repertoires from several Graves' hyperthyroidism patients. Following sampling, methimazole starting at 30 mg daily was given to hyperthyroidism patients, and high-dose intravenous methylprednisolone was given to ophthalmopathy patients. The paper reports TCR Vbeta CDR3 sequencing of 140 or so peripheral blood samples: 40 to 45 ophthalmopathy, 75 to 80 hyperthyroidism and around 17 progressor patients. Broader findings and caveats from the paper: In validation, progression to ophthalmopathy was predicted by the model with more than 65% sensitivity and 72% to 85% specificity, a median of about 6 months before onset. No statistical method was used to set the sample size in advance, and investigators knew the group allocation. A model built on a 13 V-J signature distinguished ophthalmopathy from stable hyperthyroidism, reaching over 85% sensitivity and 81.08% specificity in cross-validation and 80%/75% in testing. Blood samples also contained most of the expanded thyroid clonotypes (frequency above 0.001), which suggests that blood repertoires may reflect thyroid immune responses.

A patient counted as having stable Graves' hyperthyroidism if no progression to ophthalmopathy occurred over 18 months of follow-up. Hyperthyroidism patients were newly diagnosed, with disease duration under 2 months, and aged 18 to 65 years. Exclusion was applied to patients with uncontrolled infections, other autoimmune diseases, pregnancy or lactation. Diagnoses relied on clinical symptoms, serum thyroxine and TRAb, thyroid ultrasound and orbital computed tomography. PBMCs were separated from roughly 9.3 ml of fresh peripheral blood using Ficoll-Paque density gradient centrifugation. Total RNA was extracted using Trizol reagent, and RNA quality was assessed on an Agilent 2100 Bioanalyzer. With respect to this clonotype: Its antigen is still unknown. One base away there is no much larger clone; base qualities are not given.

The CDR3 holds 15 amino acids from the cysteine to the phenylalanine. Left in the record is the CDR3 DNA by itself, 45 bases read in frame from the first base. The germline V gene supplies CDR1 MGHRA and CDR2 YSYEKL. V is pruned by 3 bases and J by 5 bases, leaving 9 bases of the junction without a gene match. TCR beta CDR3 regions were amplified from RNA transcripts. The first round of RT-PCR for the TCR CDR3 was performed with the HTBI primer set and the Qiagen OneStep RT-PCR kit. Libraries were constructed in a second round of multiplex PCR, after which size selection and purification were performed. Paired-end sequencing of the libraries was performed with 100 bp reads on an Illumina HiSeq2000. The source study handled its data this way. Raw data were processed with SOAPnuke, discarding reads with adapters, uncalled bases, mean Phred below 15, or no exact constant-primer or identifier match. High-quality paired reads were merged using COPE v1.2.5, and each unique nucleotide sequence was defined as a clonotype. MiTCR v1.1 was used to align clonotypes to the IMGT TRBV, TRBD and TRBJ reference segments. The analysis included only V-J combinations with a frequency above 0.0001, which together covered 99% to 99.2% of the repertoires. A TCS score was defined as the ratio between F50 (clonal expansion) and ExV (chaos), using BLOSUM62-based TCRdist between CDR3 peptides within each V-J. Welch's t-statistics and random forest reduced roughly 540 V-J features to some 14, which were used in a naive Bayes classifier (R e1071). The Morisita-Horn index was used to measure how similar the thyroid and blood repertoires were. TCRdb reworked the public reads: Q25 trimming with fastp, MiXCR clone assembly, productive beta chains retained. Rows merge per CDR3 protein into single entries with the most common DNA and genes. TCRdb, not the original authors, processed these V and J calls. This sample gives 700,000 to 950,000 distinct CDR3 sequences in total; roughly 32% of them show up just once. 31% of the sample lies in the top ten.

The sequencing sample was made of blood. The chain couples TRBV4-1 to TRBJ2-5; TRBD1 fits 7 bases in the junction. The clonotype comes from a woman aged 40 to 49 with Graves' hyperthyroidism. The CDR3 protein: CASSHRQGSGETQYF. The nucleotide sequence reads TGCGCCAGCAGCCATCGACAGGGCTCCGGGGAGACCCAGTACTTC.